Below are 13 T cell receptor beta chains sequenced from a single sample in a study of cytomegalovirus exposure and HLA in healthy donors. In the PCR, 60 Vbeta and 13 Jbeta primers were used. The table came from immunoSEQ multiplex PCR; TCRdb's copy has only in-frame clones and leaves some out. The sample holds some 180,000 clones; roughly 87% are singletons and the top ten take roughly 0.2%. The sequenced material came from PBMCs. The source is a girl in the first two years of life in good health and CMV-seronegative.

The chain carries TRBV29-1 and TRBJ2-5; 9 positions agree with TRBD1. Trimming cost V 0 bases and J 4 bases; bases outside gene matches: 9. Germline CDR1 and CDR2: SQVTM and ANQGSEA. This CDR3 is built from 16 residues. CDR3 sequence reads: CSVEDPKQGAGETQYF. The CDR3 region has the DNA TGCAGCGTTGAAGATCCCAAACAGGGGGCAGGAGAGACCCAGTACTTC.

This sequence joins TRBV13 and TRBJ2-3; unclear D gene. With 7 bases removed from V and 0 bases from J, the gap between germline ends came to 14 bases. In germline, CDR1 is PRHDT, CDR2 FYEKMQ (reference sequence). The CDR3 extends over 15 amino acids. The CDR3 loop reads CASNSKKTSTDTQYF. The CDR3 DNA follows: TGTGCCAGCAACTCAAAGAAGACTAGCACAGATACGCAGTATTTT.

The chain combines TRBV7-9 with TRBJ2-4; TRBD1 aligns across 8 bases. The CDR3 is 14 amino acids. V lost 5 bases and J lost 4; bases outside the gene matches: 4. The germline gives CDR1 SEHNR, CDR2 FQNEAQ (reference sequence). CDR3 amino acids: CASSPRTGKNIQYF. CDR3 nucleotides: TGTGCCAGCAGCCCACGGACAGGGAAAAACATTCAGTACTTC.

With regard to this clone: At one end, the junction sequence differs from germline, possibly due to a read error. The chain carries TRBV5-1 and TRBJ2-5, with D perhaps TRBD2 (6 bases). CDR1 is SGHRS and CDR2 is YFSETQ in the germline V gene. This CDR3 has 15 residues. The CDR3, as DNA: TGCGCCAACAGCCCCCCGGAGGGTGGATGGGAGACCCAGTACTTC. It translates to CANSPPEGGWETQYF.

This chain connects TRBV11-1 to TRBJ2-7; TRBD1 matches 7 bases. This CDR3 is built from 15 residues. Per germline, CDR1 SGHAT and CDR2 FQDESV (reference sequence). V gave up 2 bases and J gave up 3 bases; unmatched junction bases: 7. The CDR3: CASSLTGTAYYEQYF. As DNA, the CDR3 is TGTGCCAGCAGCTTAACCGGGACAGCTTACTACGAGCAGTACTTC.

The chain carries TRBV7-9 and TRBJ2-7, with D perhaps matching TRBD1 (5 bases). V was pared by 7 bases and J by 2 bases, with 12 bases between. Germline CDR1 reads SEHNR; CDR2 reads FQNEAQ (reference sequence). This CDR3 has 13 amino acids. The CDR3 DNA follows: TGTGCCAGCACCAGGGCAAGTCCCTACGAGCAGTACTTC. Translation gives CASTRASPYEQYF.

This chain joins TRBV7-2 and TRBJ2-1; 14 bases fit TRBD2. The V gene end was trimmed by 0 bases and the J gene end by 4 bases; junction bases not matched to a gene: 8. From germline, CDR1 is SGHTA and CDR2 FQGNSA. The CDR3 covers 19 residues. CDR3 coding DNA: TGTGCCAGCAGCTTAGCGCCGGGACTAGCGGGAGCCCCTTACAATGAGCAGTTCTTC. This sequence encodes CASSLAPGLAGAPYNEQFF. The entire variable domain, with the rest obtained from reference TRBV7-2 and TRBJ2-1, is as follows: GAGVSQSPSNKVTEKGKDVELRCDPISGHTALYWYRQSLGQGLEFLIYFQGNSAPDKSGLPSDRFSAERTGGSVSTLTIQRTQQEDSAVYLCASSLAPGLAGAPYNEQFFGPGTRLTVL.

This clone was seen just once. V is TRBV19 and J is TRBJ1-2; 7 positions match TRBD1. V shed 6 bases and J 3 bases; nucleotides not matched to a gene: 7. The CDR3 runs 14 residues. The V gene's germline CDR1 is LNHDA and CDR2 SQIVND (reference sequence). In DNA, the CDR3 is TGTGCCAGTAGCCCTTCGACAGGGTACTATGGCTACACCTTC. Amino acids: CASSPSTGYYGYTF.

CDR3 DNA sequence: TGTGCCAGCAGCTTAGGACAGGGGGGTCGATCCTACGAGCAGTACTTC. This encodes CASSLGQGGRSYEQYF. The J gene is TRBJ2-7, the V gene TRBV11-2, with 9 positions matching TRBD1. V shed 1 base and J 1 base; nucleotides not matched to a gene: 5. CDR1 and CDR2 from the germline V gene are SGHAT and FQNNGV. This CDR3 has 16 residues.

This clone appeared once. The chain carries TRBV2 and TRBJ2-5; D not resolved. The J call may not be correct, given that the DNA end is closer to TRBJ2-7. The CDR3 has 10 amino acids. Germline CDR1 and CDR2: SNHLY and FYNNEI. CDR3 DNA sequence: TGTGCCAGCTCGACATACGAGCAGTACTTC. Encoded protein: CASSTYEQYF.

The CDR3, as DNA: TGTGCCAGTAGTAAGGACAGAGCGGGGGATAATGAAAAACTGTTTTTT. Translated, it gives CASSKDRAGDNEKLFF. The genes are TRBV19 and TRBJ1-4, with D possibly matching TRBD1 (6 bases). Trimming left V 4 bases short and J 4 bases short, with 16 bases between. CDR3 length: 16 residues. CDR1 LNHDA and CDR2 SQIVND come from the germline V gene (reference sequence).

The rearrangement uses TRBV5-6 and TRBJ2-7, with a possible D match to TRBD1 (5 bases). The V end was cut by 0 bases, the J end by 6 bases, with 13 bases between. CDR1 and CDR2 from the germline V gene are SGHDT and YYEEEE. This CDR3 comprises 14 residues. The CDR3 protein is CASSLGSGWGEQYF. The CDR3 region has the DNA TGTGCCAGCAGCTTGGGGTCAGGGTGGGGCGAGCAGTACTTC.

About this clone: The same CDR3 can be traced to other DNA sequences in this sample. The rearrangement uses TRBV5-1 and TRBJ2-2; 9 positions agree with TRBD1. The V gene end was trimmed by 1 base and the J gene end by 2 bases; junction bases not matched to a gene: 0. The germline V gene has CDR1 SGHRS and CDR2 YFSETQ. The CDR3 is 15 amino acids. Here the CDR3 reads CASSLTGGNTGELFF. CDR3 nucleotides: TGCGCCAGCAGCTTGACAGGGGGCAACACCGGGGAGCTGTTTTTT.